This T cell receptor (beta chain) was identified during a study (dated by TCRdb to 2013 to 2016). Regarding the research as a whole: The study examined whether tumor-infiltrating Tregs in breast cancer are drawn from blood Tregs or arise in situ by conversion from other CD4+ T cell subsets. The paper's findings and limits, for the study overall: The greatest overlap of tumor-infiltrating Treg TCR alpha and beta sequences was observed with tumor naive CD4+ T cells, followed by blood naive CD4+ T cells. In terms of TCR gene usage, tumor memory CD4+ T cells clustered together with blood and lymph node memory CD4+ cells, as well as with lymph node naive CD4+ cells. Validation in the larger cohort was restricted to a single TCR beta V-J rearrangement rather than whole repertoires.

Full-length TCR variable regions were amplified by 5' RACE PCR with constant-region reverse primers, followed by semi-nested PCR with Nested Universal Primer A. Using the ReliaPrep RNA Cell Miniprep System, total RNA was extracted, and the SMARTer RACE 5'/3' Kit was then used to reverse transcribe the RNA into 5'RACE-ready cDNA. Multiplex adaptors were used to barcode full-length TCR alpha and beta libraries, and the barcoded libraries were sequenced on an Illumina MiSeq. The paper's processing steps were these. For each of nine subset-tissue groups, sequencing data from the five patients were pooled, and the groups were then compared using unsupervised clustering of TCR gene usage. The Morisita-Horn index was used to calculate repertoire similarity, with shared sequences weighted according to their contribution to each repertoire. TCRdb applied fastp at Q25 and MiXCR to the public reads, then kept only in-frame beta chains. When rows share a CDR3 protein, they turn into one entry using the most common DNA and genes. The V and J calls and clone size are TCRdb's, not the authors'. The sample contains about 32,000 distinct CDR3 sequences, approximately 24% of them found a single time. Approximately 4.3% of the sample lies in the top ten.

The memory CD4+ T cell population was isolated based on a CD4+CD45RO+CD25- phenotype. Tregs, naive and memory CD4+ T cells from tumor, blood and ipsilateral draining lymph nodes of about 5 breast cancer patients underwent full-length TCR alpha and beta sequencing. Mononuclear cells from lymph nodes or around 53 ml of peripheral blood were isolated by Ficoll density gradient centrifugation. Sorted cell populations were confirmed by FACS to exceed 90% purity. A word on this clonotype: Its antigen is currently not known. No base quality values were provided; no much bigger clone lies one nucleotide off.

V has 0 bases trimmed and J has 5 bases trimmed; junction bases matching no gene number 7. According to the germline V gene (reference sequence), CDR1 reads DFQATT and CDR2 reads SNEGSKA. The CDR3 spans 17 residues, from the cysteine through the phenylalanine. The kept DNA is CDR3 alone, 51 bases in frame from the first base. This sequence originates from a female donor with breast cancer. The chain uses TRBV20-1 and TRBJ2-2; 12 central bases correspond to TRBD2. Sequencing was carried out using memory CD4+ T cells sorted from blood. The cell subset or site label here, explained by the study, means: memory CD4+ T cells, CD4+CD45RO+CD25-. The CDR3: CSAREASGGVKTGELFF. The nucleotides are TGCAGTGCTAGAGAGGCTAGCGGGGGGGTGAAGACCGGGGAGCTGTTTTTT.